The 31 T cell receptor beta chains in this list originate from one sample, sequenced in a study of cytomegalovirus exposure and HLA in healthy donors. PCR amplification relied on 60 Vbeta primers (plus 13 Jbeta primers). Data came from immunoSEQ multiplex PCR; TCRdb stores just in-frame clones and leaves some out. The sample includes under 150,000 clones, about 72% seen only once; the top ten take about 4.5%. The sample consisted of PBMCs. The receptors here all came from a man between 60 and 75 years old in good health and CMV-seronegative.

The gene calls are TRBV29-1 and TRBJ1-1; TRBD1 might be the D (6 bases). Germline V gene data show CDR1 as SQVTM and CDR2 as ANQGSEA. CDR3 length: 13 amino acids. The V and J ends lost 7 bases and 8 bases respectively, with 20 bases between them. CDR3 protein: CSGSRDTSEEAFF. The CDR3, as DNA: TGCAGCGGATCCCGGGACACATCCGAGGAAGCTTTCTTT.

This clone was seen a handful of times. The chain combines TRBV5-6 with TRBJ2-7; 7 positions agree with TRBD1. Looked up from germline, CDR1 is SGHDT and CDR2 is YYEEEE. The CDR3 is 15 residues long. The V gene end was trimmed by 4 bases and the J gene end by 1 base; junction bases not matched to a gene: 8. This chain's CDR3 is CASSPTGTVSYEQYF. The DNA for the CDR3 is TGTGCCAGCAGCCCGACCGGGACAGTATCCTACGAGCAGTACTTC.

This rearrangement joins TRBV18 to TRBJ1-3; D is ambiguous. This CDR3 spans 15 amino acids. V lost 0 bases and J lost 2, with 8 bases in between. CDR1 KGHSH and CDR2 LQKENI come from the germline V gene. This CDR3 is CASSPPTETGNTIYF. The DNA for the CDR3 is TGTGCCAGCTCACCACCGACTGAGACTGGAAACACCATATATTTT.

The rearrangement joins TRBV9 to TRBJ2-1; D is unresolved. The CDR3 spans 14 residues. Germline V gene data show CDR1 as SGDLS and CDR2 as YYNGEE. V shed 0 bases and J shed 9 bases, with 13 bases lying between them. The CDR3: CASSVVGYHGEQFF. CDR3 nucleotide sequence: TGTGCCAGCAGCGTAGTTGGTTATCACGGTGAGCAGTTCTTC.

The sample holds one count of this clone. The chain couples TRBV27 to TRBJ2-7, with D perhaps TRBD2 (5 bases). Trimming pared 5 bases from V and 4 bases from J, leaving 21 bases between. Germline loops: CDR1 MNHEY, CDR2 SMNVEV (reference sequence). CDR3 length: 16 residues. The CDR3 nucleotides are TGTGCCAGCAGTCTAACCGGGGAACTTGTACTATACGAGCAGTACTTC. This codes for CASSLTGELVLYEQYF.

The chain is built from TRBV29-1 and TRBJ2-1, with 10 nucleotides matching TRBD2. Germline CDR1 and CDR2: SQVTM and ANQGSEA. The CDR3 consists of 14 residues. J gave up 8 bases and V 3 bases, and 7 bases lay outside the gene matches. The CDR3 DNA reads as TGCAGCGTTGACTCTAGCGGGAGTGCTCATGAGCAGTTCTTC. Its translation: CSVDSSGSAHEQFF.

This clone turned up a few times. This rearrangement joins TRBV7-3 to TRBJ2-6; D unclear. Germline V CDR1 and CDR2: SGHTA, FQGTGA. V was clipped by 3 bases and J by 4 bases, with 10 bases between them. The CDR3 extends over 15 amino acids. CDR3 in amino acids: CASSLPSSGANVLTF. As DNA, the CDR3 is TGTGCCAGCAGCTTGCCCAGTTCGGGGGCCAACGTCCTGACTTTC.

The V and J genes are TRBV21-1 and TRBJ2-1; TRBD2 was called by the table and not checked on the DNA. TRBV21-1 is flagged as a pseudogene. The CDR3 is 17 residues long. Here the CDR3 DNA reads TGTGCCAGCAGCCGATACCAGCGGGAGACCCCTTACAATGAGCAGTTCTTC. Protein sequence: CASSRYQRETPYNEQFF.

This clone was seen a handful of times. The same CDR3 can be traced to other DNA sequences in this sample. DNA of the CDR3: TGTGCCAGCAGCCCTAGACTCCAAGAGACCCAGTACTTC. It encodes CASSPRLQETQYF. The rearrangement links TRBV14 to TRBJ2-5, with D hard to call. Trimming shortened V by 4 bases and J by 1 base, and 7 bases separated the two germline ends. Germline CDR1 and CDR2: SGHDN and FVKESK. The CDR3 runs 13 residues. Filled out from reference TRBV14 and TRBJ2-5, the complete variable domain reads EAGVTQFPSHSVIEKGQTVTLRCDPISGHDNLYWYRRVMGKEIKFLLHFVKESKQDESGMPNNRFLAERTGGTYSTLKVQPAELEDSGVYFCASSPRLQETQYFGPGTRLLVL.

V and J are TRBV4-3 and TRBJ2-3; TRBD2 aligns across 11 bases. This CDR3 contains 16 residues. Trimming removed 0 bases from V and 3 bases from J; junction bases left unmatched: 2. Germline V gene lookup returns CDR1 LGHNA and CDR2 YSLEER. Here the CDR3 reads CASSQDRTSGTDTQYF. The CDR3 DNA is TGCGCCAGCAGCCAAGATCGGACTAGCGGGACAGATACGCAGTATTTT.

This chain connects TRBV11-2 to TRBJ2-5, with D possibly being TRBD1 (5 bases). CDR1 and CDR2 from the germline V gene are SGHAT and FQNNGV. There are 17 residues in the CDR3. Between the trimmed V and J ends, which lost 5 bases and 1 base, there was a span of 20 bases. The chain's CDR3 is CASSQKGIRHAQETQYF. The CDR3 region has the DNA TGTGCCAGCAGCCAAAAGGGGATTAGACACGCCCAAGAGACCCAGTACTTC.

CDR3 loop: CASTPGGAQDYGYTF. The CDR3 DNA reads TGTGCCAGCACCCCAGGAGGGGCGCAAGACTATGGCTACACCTTC. V usage is TRBV28 and J usage is TRBJ1-2; tentative D call: TRBD1 (5 bases). V lost 7 bases and J 3 bases, leaving 18 bases between the germline ends. Germline V gene sequence: CDR1 MDHEN, CDR2 SYDVKM. The CDR3 spans 15 residues.

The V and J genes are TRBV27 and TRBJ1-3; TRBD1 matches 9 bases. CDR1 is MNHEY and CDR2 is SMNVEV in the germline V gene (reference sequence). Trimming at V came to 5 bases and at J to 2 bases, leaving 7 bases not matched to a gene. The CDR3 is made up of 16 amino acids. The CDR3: CASSLSGQGTGNTIYF. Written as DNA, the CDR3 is TGTGCCAGCAGTCTTTCGGGACAGGGAACTGGAAACACCATATATTTT.

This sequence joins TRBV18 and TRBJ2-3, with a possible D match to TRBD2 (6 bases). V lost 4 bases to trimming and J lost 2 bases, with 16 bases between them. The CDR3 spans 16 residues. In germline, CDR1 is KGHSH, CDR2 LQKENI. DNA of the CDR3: TGTGCCAGCTCACGTAGTCAGGGACTTACCACAGATACGCAGTATTTT. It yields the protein CASSRSQGLTTDTQYF.

CDR3 nucleotide sequence: TGTGCCAGCAGCCCCCAGCGGGAGTTCAATGAGCAGTTCTTC. It codes for CASSPQREFNEQFF. This rearrangement joins TRBV7-2 to TRBJ2-1, with 8 nucleotides matching TRBD2. Germline values: CDR1 SGHTA, CDR2 FQGNSA. The CDR3 is 14 amino acids. V lost 5 bases to trimming and J lost 6 bases; unmatched junction nucleotides: 6.

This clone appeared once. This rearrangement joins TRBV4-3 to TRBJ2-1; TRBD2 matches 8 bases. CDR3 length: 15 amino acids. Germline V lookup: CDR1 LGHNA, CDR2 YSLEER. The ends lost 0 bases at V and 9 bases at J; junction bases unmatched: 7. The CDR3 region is CASSQETGGPGEQFF. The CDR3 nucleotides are TGCGCCAGCAGCCAAGAAACGGGAGGGCCTGGTGAGCAGTTCTTC.

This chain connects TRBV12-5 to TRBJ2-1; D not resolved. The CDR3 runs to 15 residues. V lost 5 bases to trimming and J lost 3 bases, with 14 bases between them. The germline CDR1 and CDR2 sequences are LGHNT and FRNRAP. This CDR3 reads CASGPPTSNYNEQFF. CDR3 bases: TGTGCTAGTGGTCCACCCACCTCTAACTACAATGAGCAGTTCTTC.

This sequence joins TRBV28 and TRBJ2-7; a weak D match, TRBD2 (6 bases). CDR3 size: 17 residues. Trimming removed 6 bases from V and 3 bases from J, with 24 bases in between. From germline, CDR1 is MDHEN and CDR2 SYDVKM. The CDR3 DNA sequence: TGTGCCAGCAGGGTCTCTGGAGCGGGTTACCCCCACTACGAGCAGTACTTC. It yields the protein CASRVSGAGYPHYEQYF.

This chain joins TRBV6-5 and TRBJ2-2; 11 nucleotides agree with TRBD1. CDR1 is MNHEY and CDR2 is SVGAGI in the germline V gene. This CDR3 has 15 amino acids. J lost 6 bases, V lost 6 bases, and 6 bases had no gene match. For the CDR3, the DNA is TGTGCCAGCAGCCCCGGGACAGGGGGACCCGGGGAGCTGTTTTTT. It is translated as CASSPGTGGPGELFF.

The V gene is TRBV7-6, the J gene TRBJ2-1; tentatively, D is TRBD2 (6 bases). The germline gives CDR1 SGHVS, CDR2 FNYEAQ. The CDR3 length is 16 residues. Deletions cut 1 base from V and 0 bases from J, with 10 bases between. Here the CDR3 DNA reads TGTGCCAGCAGCTTAGTTGGGGGGAGCTCCTACAATGAGCAGTTCTTC. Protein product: CASSLVGGSSYNEQFF.

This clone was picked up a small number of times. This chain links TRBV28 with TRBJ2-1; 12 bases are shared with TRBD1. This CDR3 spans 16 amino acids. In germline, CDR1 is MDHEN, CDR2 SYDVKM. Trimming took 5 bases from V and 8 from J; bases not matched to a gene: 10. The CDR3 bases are TGTGCCAGCAGTCCCCCCGGGACAGGGGGCCGGGATGAGCAGTTCTTC. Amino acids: CASSPPGTGGRDEQFF.

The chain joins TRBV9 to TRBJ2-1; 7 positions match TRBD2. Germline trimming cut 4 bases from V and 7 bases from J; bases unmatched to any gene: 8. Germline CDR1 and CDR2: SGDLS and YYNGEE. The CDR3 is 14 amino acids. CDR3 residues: CASSRGLTSNEQFF. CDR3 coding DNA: TGTGCCAGCAGCCGGGGACTAACGTCGAATGAGCAGTTCTTC.

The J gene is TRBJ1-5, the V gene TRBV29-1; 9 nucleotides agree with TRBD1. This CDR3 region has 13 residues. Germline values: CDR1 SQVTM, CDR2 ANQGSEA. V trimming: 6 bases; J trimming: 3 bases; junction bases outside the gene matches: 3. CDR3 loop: CSVRQGVNQPQHF. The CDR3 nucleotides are TGCAGCGTACGACAGGGGGTCAATCAGCCCCAGCATTTT.

The CDR3 protein is CASKVGIYNEQFF. The DNA of the CDR3 is TGTGCCAGCAAGGTGGGCATCTACAATGAGCAGTTCTTC. The chain employs TRBV6-5 and TRBJ2-1; D unresolved. V dropped 7 bases and J dropped 3 bases, with 10 bases sitting between them. This CDR3 contains 13 residues. In germline, CDR1 is MNHEY, CDR2 SVGAGI.

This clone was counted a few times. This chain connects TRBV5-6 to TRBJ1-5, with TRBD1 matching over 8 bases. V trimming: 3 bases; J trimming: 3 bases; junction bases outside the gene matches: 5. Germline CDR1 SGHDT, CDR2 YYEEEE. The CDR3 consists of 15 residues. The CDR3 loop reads CASSSTGADNQPQHF. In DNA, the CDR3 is TGTGCCAGCAGCTCGACAGGGGCTGACAATCAGCCCCAGCATTTT.

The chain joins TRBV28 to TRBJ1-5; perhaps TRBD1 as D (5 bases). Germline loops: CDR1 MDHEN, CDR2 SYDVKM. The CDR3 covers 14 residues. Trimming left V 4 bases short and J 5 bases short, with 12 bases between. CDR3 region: CASSSPGGDQPQHF. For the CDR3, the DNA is TGTGCCAGCAGTTCCCCCGGGGGTGATCAGCCCCAGCATTTT. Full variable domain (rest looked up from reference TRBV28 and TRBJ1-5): DVKVTQSSRYLVKRTGEKVFLECVQDMDHENMFWYRQDPGLGLRLIYFSYDVKMKEKGDIPEGYSVSREKKERFSLILESASTNQTSMYLCASSSPGGDQPQHFGDGTRLSIL.

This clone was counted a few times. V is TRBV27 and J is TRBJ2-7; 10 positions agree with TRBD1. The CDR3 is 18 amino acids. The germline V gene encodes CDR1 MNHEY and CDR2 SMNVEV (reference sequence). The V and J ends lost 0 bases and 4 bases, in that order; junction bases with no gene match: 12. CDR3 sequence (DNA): TGTGCCAGCAGTTTATCGCGGGACAGGGGTTCGCCTGCGTACGAGCAGTACTTC. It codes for CASSLSRDRGSPAYEQYF.

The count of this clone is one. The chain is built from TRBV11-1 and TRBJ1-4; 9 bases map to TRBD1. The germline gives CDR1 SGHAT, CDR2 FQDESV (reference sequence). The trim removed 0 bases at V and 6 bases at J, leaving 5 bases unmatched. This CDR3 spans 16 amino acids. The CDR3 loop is CASSLAGTGTDEKLFF. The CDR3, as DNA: TGTGCCAGCAGCTTAGCAGGGACAGGGACGGATGAAAAACTGTTTTTT.

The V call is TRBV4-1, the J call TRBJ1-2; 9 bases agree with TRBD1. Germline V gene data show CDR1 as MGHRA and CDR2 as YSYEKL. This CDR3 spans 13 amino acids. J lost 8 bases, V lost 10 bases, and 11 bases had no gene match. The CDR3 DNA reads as TGCGCCACCTCTGGGACAGGGAAGGACGGCTACACCTTC. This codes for CATSGTGKDGYTF.

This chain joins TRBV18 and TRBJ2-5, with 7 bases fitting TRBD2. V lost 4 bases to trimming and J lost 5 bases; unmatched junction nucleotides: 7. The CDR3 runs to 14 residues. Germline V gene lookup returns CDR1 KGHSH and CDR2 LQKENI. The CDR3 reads CASSRSGGGETQYF. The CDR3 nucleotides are TGTGCCAGCTCACGCTCGGGAGGCGGGGAGACCCAGTACTTC.

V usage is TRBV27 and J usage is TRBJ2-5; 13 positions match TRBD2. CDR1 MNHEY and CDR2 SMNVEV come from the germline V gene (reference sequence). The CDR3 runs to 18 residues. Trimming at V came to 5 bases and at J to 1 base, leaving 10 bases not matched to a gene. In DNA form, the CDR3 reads TGTGCCAGCAGTCCCATCCTACTAGCGGGAGGGGTCCAAGAGACCCAGTACTTC. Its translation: CASSPILLAGGVQETQYF.